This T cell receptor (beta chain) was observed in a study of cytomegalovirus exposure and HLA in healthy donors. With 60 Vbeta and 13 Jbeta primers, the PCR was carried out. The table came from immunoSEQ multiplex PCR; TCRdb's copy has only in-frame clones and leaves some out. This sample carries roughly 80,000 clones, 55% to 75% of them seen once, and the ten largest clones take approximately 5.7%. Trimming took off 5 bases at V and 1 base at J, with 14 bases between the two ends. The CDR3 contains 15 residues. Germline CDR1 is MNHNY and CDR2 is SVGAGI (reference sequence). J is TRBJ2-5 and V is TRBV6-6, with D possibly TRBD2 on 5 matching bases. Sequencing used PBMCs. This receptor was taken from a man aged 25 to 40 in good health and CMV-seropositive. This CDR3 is CASSPPGSAQETQYF. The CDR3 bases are TGTGCCAGCAGTCCGCCGGGGAGCGCCCAAGAGACCCAGTACTTC.